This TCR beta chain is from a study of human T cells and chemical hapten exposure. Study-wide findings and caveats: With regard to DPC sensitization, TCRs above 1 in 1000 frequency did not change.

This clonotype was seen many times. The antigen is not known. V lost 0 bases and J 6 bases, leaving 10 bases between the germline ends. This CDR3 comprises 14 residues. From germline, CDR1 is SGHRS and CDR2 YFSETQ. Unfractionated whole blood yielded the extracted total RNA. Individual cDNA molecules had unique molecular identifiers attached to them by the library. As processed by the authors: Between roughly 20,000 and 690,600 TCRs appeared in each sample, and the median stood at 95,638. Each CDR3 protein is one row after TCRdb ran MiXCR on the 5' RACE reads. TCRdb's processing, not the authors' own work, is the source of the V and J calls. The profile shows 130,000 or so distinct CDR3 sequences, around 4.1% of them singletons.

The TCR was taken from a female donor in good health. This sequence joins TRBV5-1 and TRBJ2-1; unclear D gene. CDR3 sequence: CASSLDPATNEQFF. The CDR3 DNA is TGCGCCAGCAGCTTGGACCCCGCGACCAATGAGCAGTTCTTC.